These T cell receptor beta chains were read from a single sample in a study of graft-versus-host responses after intestinal transplantation. The antigens for these receptors are not known. Assay used: immunoSEQ multiplex PCR; TCRdb lists only in-frame clones, some missing. The sample carries roughly 69,000 clones, more than 85% recorded once. Sequencing used unstimulated CD8+ T cells sorted from spleen or lymph node cells, obtained before transplant. The receptors stem from a human donor who was the organ donor for an intestinal transplant. Each CDR3 is given with its conserved first and last residue. A D gene is named only where the DNA matches it firmly. Expanded clones are given a class, and other clones once, few, many or no size at all.

CASSLGVGGRGPEAFF	TGTGCCAGCAGCTTAGGGGTGGGCGGAAGGGGGCCCGAAGCTTTCTTT	NA	TRBV11-2	TRBJ1-1	16	TRBD1
CASSSGQGFYEQYF	TGTGCCAGCAGCTCGGGACAGGGTTTCTACGAGCAGTACTTC	NA	TRBV7-9	TRBJ2-7	14	TRBD1
CASSDTRGYTF	TGTGCCAGCAGTGACACCAGAGGCTACACCTTC	NA	TRBV6-1	TRBJ1-2	11	NA
CASSLEGGRVYEQYF	TGTGCCAGCAGCCTAGAGGGCGGGAGGGTCTACGAGCAGTACTTC	few	TRBV27	TRBJ2-7	15	TRBD2
CASSPPGLAGDLSYEQYF	TGTGCCAGCAGCCCACCCGGACTAGCGGGAGATCTCTCCTACGAGCAGTACTTC	NA	TRBV25-1	TRBJ2-7	18	TRBD2
CASSFLPAGVEQYF	TGTGCCAGCAGTTTCCTCCCAGCGGGAGTCGAGCAGTACTTC	NA	TRBV27	TRBJ2-7	14	TRBD2
CASSSLESETQYF	TGTGCCAGCAGCTCTCTAGAATCGGAGACCCAGTACTTC	NA	TRBV5-4	TRBJ2-5	13	NA
CASSSETGGNEKLFF	TGCGCCAGCAGCTCGGAGACAGGGGGAAATGAAAAACTGTTTTTT	NA	TRBV5-1	TRBJ1-4	15	TRBD1
CASSIIGGTTDTQYF	TGTGCCAGTAGTATAATAGGCGGGACGACAGATACGCAGTATTTT	NA	TRBV19	TRBJ2-3	15	NA
CASRSIWRPNTEAFF	TGCGCCAGCAGGAGTATCTGGAGGCCGAACACTGAAGCTTTCTTT	NA	TRBV4-1	TRBJ1-1	15	NA
CASQSAGANVLTF	TGTGCCAGCCAGAGCGCTGGGGCCAACGTCCTGACTTTC	NA	TRBV25-1	TRBJ2-6	13	NA
CASSGRQELTSGSPYEQYF	TGTGCCAGCAGTGGCAGACAGGAGTTGACTAGCGGGAGTCCCTACGAGCAGTACTTC	NA	TRBV6-1	TRBJ2-7	19	TRBD2
CASSPGQGGSRNYEQYF	TGCGCCAGCAGCCCGGGACAGGGGGGGTCAAGAAACTACGAGCAGTACTTC	NA	TRBV5-1	TRBJ2-7	17	TRBD1
CASSRTGSGTDTQYF	TGTGCCAGCAGTCGGACAGGGTCCGGCACAGATACGCAGTATTTT	NA	TRBV9	TRBJ2-3	15	TRBD1
CASRDSYEQYF	TGTGCCAGCAGGGACAGCTACGAGCAGTACTTC	once	TRBV2	TRBJ2-7	11	NA
CASSSGTPANTGELFF	TGTGCCAGCAGCTCCGGGACACCCGCGAACACCGGGGAGCTGTTTTTT	NA	TRBV5-6	TRBJ2-2	16	NA
CASSLAGNYGYTF	TGTGCCAGCAGCTTGGCCGGGAACTATGGCTACACCTTC	NA	TRBV13	TRBJ1-2	13	NA
CASSLQNTEAFF	TGTGCCAGCAGCTTACAGAACACTGAAGCTTTCTTT	NA	TRBV13	TRBJ1-1	12	NA
CASSSSTGEEKLFF	TGTGCCAGCAGCTCGTCGACAGGGGAAGAAAAACTGTTTTTT	NA	TRBV7-9	TRBJ1-4	14	TRBD1
CASSAGGGPGEQYF	TGTGCCAGCAGCGCCGGGGGAGGGCCGGGGGAGCAGTACTTC	NA	TRBV9	TRBJ2-7	14	TRBD2
CATKQGGQGANQPQHF	TGTGCCACCAAGCAGGGGGGACAGGGGGCAAATCAGCCCCAGCATTTT	NA	TRBV15	TRBJ1-5	16	TRBD1
CASSGAGTLNNEQFF	TGTGCCAGCAGCGGAGCCGGGACACTCAACAATGAGCAGTTCTTC	NA	TRBV9	TRBJ2-1	15	NA
CASSQVFLSGYNTEAFF	TGCGCCAGCAGCCAAGTTTTTCTCTCAGGGTATAACACTGAAGCTTTCTTT	NA	TRBV4-3	TRBJ1-1	17	NA
CASSEGVQGPPPNYGYTF	TGCGCCAGCAGCGAAGGGGTACAGGGGCCCCCCCCTAACTATGGCTACACCTTC	NA	TRBV4-3	TRBJ1-2	18	TRBD1
CASSHTGGNEQYF	TGTGCCAGCAGCCATACAGGGGGAAACGAGCAGTACTTC	NA	TRBV7-2	TRBJ2-7	13	TRBD1
CASSWGQGYEQYF	TGTGCCAGCAGTTGGGGACAGGGCTACGAGCAGTACTTC	once	TRBV27	TRBJ2-7	13	TRBD1
CSADGGNYEQYF	TGCAGCGCTGACGGGGGGAACTACGAGCAGTACTTC	NA	TRBV29-1	TRBJ2-7	12	TRBD2
CASMSSGSSNEQFF	TGTGCCAGCATGTCTAGCGGGAGTTCCAATGAGCAGTTCTTC	NA	TRBV28	TRBJ2-1	14	TRBD2
CAWSVWDSSYEQYF	TGTGCCTGGAGTGTCTGGGACAGCTCCTACGAGCAGTACTTC	NA	TRBV30	TRBJ2-7	14	TRBD1
CASSLSTAEKLFF	TGTGCCAGCAGTTTATCGACAGCTGAAAAACTGTTTTTT	NA	TRBV27	TRBJ1-4	13	NA
CASSIGAQTSSYNEQFF	TGTGCCAGTAGTATAGGGGCTCAGACCAGCTCCTACAATGAGCAGTTCTTC	NA	TRBV19	TRBJ2-1	17	NA
CASSQAGTGELFF	TGTGCCAGCAGCCAAGCAGGCACCGGGGAGCTGTTTTTT	NA	TRBV4-2	TRBJ2-2	13	NA
CAHTQTGYTPNTEAFF	TGTGCGCACACACAAACAGGGTATACGCCGAACACTGAAGCTTTCTTT	NA	TRBV28	TRBJ1-1	16	NA
CASSPLADNEQFF	TGTGCCAGTAGCCCCTTAGCGGACAATGAGCAGTTCTTC	NA	TRBV19	TRBJ2-1	13	NA